Following are 25 T cell receptor beta chains from one sample sequenced in a study of CD8+ T cells in alopecia areata (dated by TCRdb to between 2017 and 2018). The sample's time point label, decoded: baseline before oral tofacitinib. From alopecia areata patients, peripheral blood was collected along with lesional scalp punch biopsies. The library was generated by the immunoSEQ multiplex PCR assay. RNA was extracted from all samples and reverse transcribed into cDNA, which served as template for TCR sequencing. TCRdb carries this immuneACCESS record with in-frame sequences only. Its versions omit some clonotypes, under half of them owing to an unresolved V gene in the studies checked, with the rest unexplained. This sample holds over 15,000 clones; around 62% were observed only once. Roughly 6.4% of the sample belongs to the ten largest clones. The sample was skin, taken at week 0. These receptor sequences come from a human donor with alopecia areata.

In DNA form, the CDR3 reads TGTGCCAGCGGATATAGGGGGTCGGGCACCGGGGAGCTGTTTTTT. It encodes CASGYRGSGTGELFF. This rearrangement joins TRBV7-8 to TRBJ2-2, with D perhaps matching TRBD1 (6 bases). CDR1 is SGHVS and CDR2 is FQNEAQ in the germline V gene. The V gene lost 8 bases and the J gene lost 4 bases, with 17 bases spanning the gap. This CDR3 contains 15 residues.

This clone showed up just a few times. V and J are TRBV19 and TRBJ2-5; perhaps TRBD1 as D (6 bases). The V gene lost 3 bases and the J gene lost 4 bases, with 21 bases spanning the gap. There are 17 residues in the CDR3. The germline CDR1 and CDR2 sequences are LNHDA and SQIVND (reference sequence). The CDR3 DNA is TGTGCCAGTAGTATTTCTCCGGGACACGGGGCGTTAGAGACCCAGTACTTC. It codes for CASSISPGHGALETQYF.

This clone was counted only a few times. The chain couples TRBV10-1 to TRBJ2-1; D is unclear. This CDR3 has 12 residues. V dropped 2 bases and J dropped 6 bases, with 5 bases sitting between them. CDR1 is WNHNN, CDR2 SYGVQD, per germline (reference sequence). CDR3 in DNA: TGCGCCAGCAGTGAGATGACCAATGAGCAGTTCTTC. It codes for CASSEMTNEQFF.

This clone appeared a few times. The CDR3 here is CASSLGRWAGEKIAKNIQYF. As DNA, the CDR3 is TGCGCCAGCAGCTTGGGACGTTGGGCAGGCGAGAAAATAGCCAAAAACATTCAGTACTTC. The gene calls are TRBV5-1 and TRBJ2-4; no clear D. The CDR3 sequence is 20 residues long. Germline CDR1 is SGHRS and CDR2 is YFSETQ. Between the trimmed V and J ends, which lost 0 bases and 0 bases, there was a span of 22 bases.

This clone came up a few times. The genes are TRBV11-3 and TRBJ1-2; 7 bases map to TRBD1. Germline V gene sequence: CDR1 SGHNT, CDR2 YENEEA. Trimming took 6 bases from V and 5 from J; bases not matched to a gene: 6. The CDR3 has 13 amino acids. The CDR3 spells CASSPGTAYGYTF. CDR3 nucleotides: TGTGCCAGCAGTCCGGGGACAGCTTATGGCTACACCTTC.

The chain is built from TRBV7-9 and TRBJ2-7; perhaps TRBD2 as D (5 bases). CDR1 and CDR2 (germline): SEHNR, FQNEAQ (reference sequence). This CDR3 is built from 12 residues. The V gene lost 5 bases and the J gene lost 2 bases, with 7 bases spanning the gap. The CDR3: CASSRGPYEQYF. As DNA, the CDR3 is TGTGCCAGCAGCCGGGGTCCCTACGAGCAGTACTTC. Combining the CDR3 with reference TRBV7-9 and TRBJ2-7 gives the whole variable domain DTGVSQNPRHKITKRGQNVTFRCDPISEHNRLYWYRQTLGQGPEFLTYFQNEAQLEKSRLLSDRFSAERPKGSFSTLEIQRTEQGDSAMYLCASSRGPYEQYFGPGTRLTVT.

This clone came up once. V usage is TRBV7-2 and J usage is TRBJ1-2; no clear D gene. The CDR3 has 15 amino acids. Trimming removed 0 bases at V and 4 bases at J, with 12 bases between. Germline V gives CDR1 SGHTA, CDR2 FQGNSA. The CDR3, as DNA: TGTGCCAGCAGCTTAGCAGGGAATAGTATCTATGGCTACACCTTC. Encoded protein: CASSLAGNSIYGYTF.

This clone is medium-sized. V usage is TRBV19 and J usage is TRBJ2-7; TRBD2 might be the D (5 bases). The CDR3 runs to 13 residues. Germline V gives CDR1 LNHDA, CDR2 SQIVND (reference sequence). V dropped 6 bases and J dropped 0 bases, with 9 bases sitting between them. The DNA for the CDR3 is TGTGCCAGTAGCCCCGGGGTCTCCTACGAGCAGTACTTC. It codes for CASSPGVSYEQYF.

V is TRBV19 and J is TRBJ2-1; 9 nucleotides match TRBD2. CDR1 and CDR2 (germline): LNHDA, SQIVND (reference sequence). Trimming at V came to 8 bases and at J to 3 bases, leaving 8 bases not matched to a gene. CDR3 length: 15 amino acids. CDR3 sequence: CASSMTSGNYNEQFF. In nucleotides, the CDR3 is TGTGCCAGTTCTATGACTAGCGGAAACTACAATGAGCAGTTCTTC.

The genes are TRBV5-6 and TRBJ2-3, with 7 bases matching TRBD2. The germline gives CDR1 SGHDT, CDR2 YYEEEE. V dropped 0 bases and J dropped 2; count of bases not matched to a gene: 6. CDR3 size: 16 residues. The CDR3 sequence is CASSLGLAELTDTQYF. The CDR3 DNA follows: TGTGCCAGCAGCTTGGGGCTAGCGGAACTCACAGATACGCAGTATTTT. The variable domain in full, completed from reference TRBV5-6 and TRBJ2-3, reads DAGVTQSPTHLIKTRGQQVTLRCSPKSGHDTVSWYQQALGQGPQFIFQYYEEEERQRGNFPDRFSGHQFPNYSSELNVNALLLGDSALYLCASSLGLAELTDTQYFGPGTRLTVL.

This chain links TRBV30 with TRBJ2-7, with 8 bases that match TRBD1. CDR1 GTSNPN and CDR2 SVGIG come from the germline V gene (reference sequence). This CDR3 contains 16 residues. Losses at the gene ends were 1 base for V and 2 bases for J; bases not matched to a gene: 10. The CDR3 spells CAWSGPRTGKPYEQYF. The CDR3 region has the DNA TGTGCCTGGAGTGGCCCCAGGACAGGGAAACCCTACGAGCAGTACTTC.

This clone was seen a single time. This sequence joins TRBV7-2 and TRBJ1-2; the D gene is possibly TRBD1 (5 bases). The V end was cut by 2 bases, the J end by 4 bases, with 11 bases between. CDR1 is SGHTA, CDR2 FQGNSA, per germline. The CDR3 sequence is 14 residues long. CDR3 protein: CASSLRGDPYGYTF. The CDR3 nucleotides read TGTGCCAGCAGCTTACGGGGGGACCCCTATGGCTACACCTTC.

The J gene is TRBJ2-5, the V gene TRBV7-8; D is uncertain. Per the germline V gene, CDR1 is SGHVS and CDR2 is FQNEAQ. V lost 1 base to trimming and J lost 4 bases, with 7 bases between them. The length of the CDR3 is 13 residues. The CDR3 nucleotides are TGTGCCAGCAGCTTAGGCAGCCCAGAGACCCAGTACTTC. Its protein product is CASSLGSPETQYF.

V usage is TRBV25-1 and J usage is TRBJ1-1, with a tentative D call TRBD1 (5 bases). This CDR3 is built from 13 residues. V was trimmed by 6 bases and J by 1 base, leaving 9 bases between them. Germline CDR1 and CDR2: MGHDK and SYGVNS. CDR3 residues: CASRGDWNTEAFF. The CDR3 nucleotides read TGTGCCAGCAGGGGGGACTGGAACACTGAAGCTTTCTTT. Filled out from reference TRBV25-1 and TRBJ1-1, the complete variable domain reads EADIYQTPRYLVIGTGKKITLECSQTMGHDKMYWYQQDPGMELHLIHYSYGVNSTEKGDLSSESTVSRIRTEHFPLTLESARPSHTSQYLCASRGDWNTEAFFGQGTRLTVV.

The V gene is TRBV14, the J gene TRBJ2-7; D gene ambiguous. The V and J ends lost 6 bases and 3 bases respectively, with 12 bases between them. In germline, CDR1 is SGHDN, CDR2 FVKESK. The CDR3 runs 13 residues. CDR3 in amino acids: CASSFGPGYEQYF. The CDR3 bases are TGTGCCAGCAGTTTCGGTCCGGGCTACGAGCAGTACTTC.

J is TRBJ1-5 and V is TRBV7-2, with D possibly being TRBD1 (5 bases). This CDR3 has 15 amino acids. V lost 1 base and J lost 7, with 14 bases in between. Germline CDR1 SGHTA, CDR2 FQGNSA. The CDR3 nucleotides are TGTGCCAGCAGCTTAGAAATTGGGGGGAGGCAGCCCCAGCATTTT. Protein: CASSLEIGGRQPQHF.

This clone was observed a few times. The chain recombines TRBV18 with TRBJ1-2, with 8 bases lining up with TRBD1. V trimming: 6 bases; J trimming: 3 bases; junction bases outside the gene matches: 9. The CDR3 consists of 15 residues. In germline, CDR1 is KGHSH, CDR2 LQKENI. CDR3 nucleotides: TGTGCCAGCTCGAAGGACAGGGCACCAGACTATGGCTACACCTTC. Protein product: CASSKDRAPDYGYTF.

This clone was seen a handful of times. The chain has TRBV9 and TRBJ2-7; 9 bases are a match to TRBD2. The CDR3 loop spans 15 amino acids. Looked up from germline, CDR1 is SGDLS and CDR2 is YYNGEE. Losses at the gene ends were 6 bases for V and 6 bases for J; bases not matched to a gene: 13. Here the CDR3 reads CASTPSGTSMGEQYF. CDR3 sequence (DNA): TGTGCCAGCACTCCTTCCGGGACTAGCATGGGCGAGCAGTACTTC.

The CDR3: CASSQEQTGVGTEAFF. The CDR3 DNA is TGCGCCAGCAGCCAAGAACAGACCGGAGTAGGCACTGAAGCTTTCTTT. This sequence joins TRBV4-1 and TRBJ1-1, with D hard to call. Trimming removed 0 bases at V and 4 bases at J, with 15 bases between. This CDR3 comprises 16 residues. Per germline, CDR1 MGHRA and CDR2 YSYEKL.

The J gene is TRBJ2-6, the V gene TRBV7-2; no firm D call. The CDR3 length is 17 residues. The germline CDR1 and CDR2 sequences are SGHTA and FQGNSA. V was clipped by 4 bases and J by 6 bases, with 19 bases between them. DNA of the CDR3: TGTGCCAGCAGCTCGGCGGCGTATGTGGGTGAGGCCAACGTCCTGACTTTC. Translation gives CASSSAAYVGEANVLTF.

The chain links TRBV7-9 to TRBJ2-7; D ambiguous. CDR1 SEHNR and CDR2 FQNEAQ come from the germline V gene (reference sequence). The CDR3 consists of 11 residues. Trimming pared 5 bases from V and 4 bases from J, leaving 6 bases between. CDR3 sequence: CASSLQYEQYF. CDR3 nucleotide sequence: TGTGCCAGCAGCCTCCAGTACGAGCAGTACTTC.

The chain combines TRBV7-9 with TRBJ1-1, with TRBD1 as a possible D gene (6 bases). From germline, CDR1 is SEHNR and CDR2 FQNEAQ (reference sequence). This CDR3 spans 13 amino acids. V was trimmed by 1 base and J by 8 bases, leaving 11 bases between them. The CDR3 nucleotides are TGTGCCAGCAGCTTAGGGATAGGGGGAGAAGCTTTCTTT. Amino acids: CASSLGIGGEAFF.

V is TRBV7-9 and J is TRBJ2-1; 14 bases agree with TRBD2. J was trimmed by 14 bases and V by 5 bases; bases with no gene match: 8. Germline values: CDR1 SEHNR, CDR2 FQNEAQ (reference sequence). The CDR3 contains 14 residues. CDR3 sequence reads: CASSTGLAGAEKFF. The CDR3 DNA reads TGTGCCAGCAGCACGGGACTAGCGGGGGCGGAGAAGTTCTTC.

This chain uses TRBV4-3 with TRBJ2-1, with D perhaps TRBD1 (6 bases). CDR3 length: 13 amino acids. V was trimmed by 2 bases and J by 10 bases, leaving 12 bases between them. Germline CDR1 LGHNA, CDR2 YSLEER. CDR3 nucleotide sequence: TGCGCCAGCAGCCAATACAGGGCATCGGAGCAGTTCTTC. Amino acid sequence: CASSQYRASEQFF.

V is TRBV6-5 and J is TRBJ2-2; 11 nucleotides line up with TRBD1. The CDR3 runs to 15 residues. The V gene's germline CDR1 is MNHEY and CDR2 SVGAGI. The trim removed 6 bases at V and 7 bases at J, leaving 7 bases unmatched. This chain's CDR3 is CASSAGTGGRGELFF. The CDR3 nucleotides read TGTGCCAGCAGCGCCGGGACAGGGGGTCGCGGGGAGCTGTTTTTT.